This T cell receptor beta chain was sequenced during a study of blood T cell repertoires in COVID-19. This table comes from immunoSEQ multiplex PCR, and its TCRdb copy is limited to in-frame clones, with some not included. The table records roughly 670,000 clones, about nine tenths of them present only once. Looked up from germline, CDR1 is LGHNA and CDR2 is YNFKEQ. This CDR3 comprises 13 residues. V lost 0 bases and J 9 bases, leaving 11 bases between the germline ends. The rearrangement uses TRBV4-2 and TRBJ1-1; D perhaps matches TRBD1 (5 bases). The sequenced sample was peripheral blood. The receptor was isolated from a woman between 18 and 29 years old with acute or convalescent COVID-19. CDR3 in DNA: TGTGCCAGCAGCCAAGATGAGACAGCAAAAGCTTTCTTT. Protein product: CASSQDETAKAFF.